The entry that follows covers one T cell receptor beta chain sequence. As yet, its antigen is unknown. TCRdb re-derived calls from the RT-PCR reads in MiXCR, one entry per CDR3 protein. The data show around 750,000 distinct CDR3 sequences, with over 20% seen just once and 10% to 13% held by the top ten. These data are taken from a study of response to subunit inactivated influenza vaccine. Findings and caveats of the study: Authors proposed each seasonal influenza vaccination draws in few new T cells.

The ends were cut back, 4 bases at V and 2 bases at J, with 13 bases in the middle. The CDR3 is made up of 14 amino acids. CDR1 DFQATT and CDR2 SNEGSKA come from the germline V gene (reference sequence). The chain joins TRBV20-1 to TRBJ2-3; perhaps TRBD1 as D (5 bases). The sequencing here drew on PBMCs from blood, taken more than 4 days after vaccination. This clonotype was obtained from a man aged 45-60 years who received an inactivated influenza vaccine. For the CDR3, the DNA is TGCAGTGCTATAGGGGTGATCTTCACAGATACGCAGTATTTT. It yields the protein CSAIGVIFTDTQYF.